This TCR beta chain was sequenced in a study of cytomegalovirus exposure and HLA in healthy donors. This CDR3 is built from 15 residues. The PCR was carried out with 60 Vbeta primers and 13 Jbeta primers. Using immunoSEQ multiplex PCR, the repertoire was profiled, and TCRdb retains in-frame clones only, with some absent. The table records 120,000 or so clones, more than 60% of them present only once. The sample comprised PBMCs. The receptor was derived from a woman in her forties in good health and CMV-seropositive. The gene calls are TRBV21-1 and TRBJ1-2; the D call in the table, TRBD1, was not verified against the DNA. TRBV21-1 represents a pseudogene. Here the CDR3 reads CASKTSDRSNYGYTF. CDR3 nucleotide sequence: TGTGCCAGCAAAACTTCGGACAGATCTAACTATGGCTACACCTTC.